The present T cell receptor (beta chain) was sequenced within a study of control samples from healthy donors and cancer patients. The assay was immunoSEQ multiplex PCR, and TCRdb's table has in-frame clones only and misses some. The data show approximately 110,000 clones, roughly 92% seen once. The CDR3 runs to 16 residues. V was cut by 2 bases and J by 7 bases, with 17 bases left in between. CDR1 is MNHEY and CDR2 is SVGEGT in the germline V gene. The sequenced sample was blood. The sequence was collected from a woman aged 18-29 years in good health. The chain recombines TRBV6-2 or TRBV6-3 with TRBJ2-2, with D unresolved. The CDR3 DNA follows: TGTGCCAGCAGTTACCCTCCCATGGGCGGAAGCGGGGAGCTGTTTTTT. As protein: CASSYPPMGGSGELFF.